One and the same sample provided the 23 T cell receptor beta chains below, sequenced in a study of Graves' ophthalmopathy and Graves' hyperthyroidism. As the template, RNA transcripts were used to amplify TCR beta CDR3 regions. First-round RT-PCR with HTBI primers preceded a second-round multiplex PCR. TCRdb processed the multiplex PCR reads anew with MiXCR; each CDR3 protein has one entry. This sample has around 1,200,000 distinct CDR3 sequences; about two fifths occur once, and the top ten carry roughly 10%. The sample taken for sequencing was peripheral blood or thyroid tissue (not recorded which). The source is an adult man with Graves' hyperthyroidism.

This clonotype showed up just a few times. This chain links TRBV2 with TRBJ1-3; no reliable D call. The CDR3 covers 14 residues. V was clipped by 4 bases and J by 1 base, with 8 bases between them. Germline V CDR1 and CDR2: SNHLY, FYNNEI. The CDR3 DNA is TGTGCCAGCAGTGGAGATTTTTCTGGAAACACCATATATTTT. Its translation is CASSGDFSGNTIYF.

This CDR3 is CASGRKVNQPQHF. The CDR3 region has the DNA TGTGCCAGCGGGAGAAAGGTCAATCAGCCCCAGCATTTT. The gene calls are TRBV2 and TRBJ1-5; D is unclear. Germline V CDR1 and CDR2: SNHLY, FYNNEI. The ends were cut back, 8 bases at V and 3 bases at J, with 11 bases in the middle. The CDR3 totals 13 residues.

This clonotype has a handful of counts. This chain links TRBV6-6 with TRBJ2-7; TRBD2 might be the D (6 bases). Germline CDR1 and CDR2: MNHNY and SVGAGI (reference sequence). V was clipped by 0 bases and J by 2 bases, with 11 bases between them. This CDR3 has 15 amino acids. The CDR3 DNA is TGTGCCAGCAGTTACTCGATAGCGGTACCCTACGAGCAGTACTTC. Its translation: CASSYSIAVPYEQYF.

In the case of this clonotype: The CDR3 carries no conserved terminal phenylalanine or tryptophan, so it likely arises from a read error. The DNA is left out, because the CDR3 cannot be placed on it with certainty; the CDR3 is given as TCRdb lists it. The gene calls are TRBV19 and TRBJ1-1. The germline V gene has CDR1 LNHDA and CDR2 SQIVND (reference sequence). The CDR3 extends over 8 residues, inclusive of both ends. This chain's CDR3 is CASSMEPS.

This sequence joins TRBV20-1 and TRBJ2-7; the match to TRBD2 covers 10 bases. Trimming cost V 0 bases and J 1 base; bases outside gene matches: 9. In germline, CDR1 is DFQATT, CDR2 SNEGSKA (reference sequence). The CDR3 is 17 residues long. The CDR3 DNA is TGCAGTGCTAGAGATCAAGCGGGAGGGCTTAAGTCCTACGAGCAGTACTTC. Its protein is CSARDQAGGLKSYEQYF.

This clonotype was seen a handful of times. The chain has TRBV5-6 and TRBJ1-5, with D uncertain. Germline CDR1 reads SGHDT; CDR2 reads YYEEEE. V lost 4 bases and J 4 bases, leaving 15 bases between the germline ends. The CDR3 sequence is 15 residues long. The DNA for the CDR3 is TGTGCCAGCAGCGCGGACCGGACCTATAATCAGCCCCAGCATTTT. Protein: CASSADRTYNQPQHF.

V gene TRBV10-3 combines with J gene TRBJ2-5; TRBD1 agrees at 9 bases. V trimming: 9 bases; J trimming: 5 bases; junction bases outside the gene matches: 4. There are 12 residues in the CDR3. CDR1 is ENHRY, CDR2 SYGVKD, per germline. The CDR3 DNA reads TGTGCCATGGGGGACAGGGAGGAGACCCAGTACTTC. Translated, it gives CAMGDREETQYF.

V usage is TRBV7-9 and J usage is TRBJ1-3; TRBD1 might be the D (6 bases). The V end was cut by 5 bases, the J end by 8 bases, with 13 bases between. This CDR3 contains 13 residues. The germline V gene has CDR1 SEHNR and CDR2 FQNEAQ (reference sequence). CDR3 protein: CASSTTGMDTIYF. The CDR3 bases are TGTGCCAGCAGCACAACAGGGATGGACACCATATATTTT.

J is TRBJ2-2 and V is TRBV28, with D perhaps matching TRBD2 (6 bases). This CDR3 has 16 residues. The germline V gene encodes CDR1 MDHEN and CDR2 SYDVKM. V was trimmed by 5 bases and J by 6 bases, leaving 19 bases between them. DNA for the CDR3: TGTGCCAGCAGTCCTCTGCGGGAAGATCCGCCCGGGGAGCTGTTTTTT. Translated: CASSPLREDPPGELFF.

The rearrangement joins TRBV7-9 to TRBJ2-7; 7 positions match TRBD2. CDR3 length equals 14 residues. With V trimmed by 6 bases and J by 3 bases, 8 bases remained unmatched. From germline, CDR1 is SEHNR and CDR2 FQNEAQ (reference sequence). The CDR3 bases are TGTGCCAGCAGTTACCGGGACTACGGCTACGAGCAGTACTTC. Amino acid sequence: CASSYRDYGYEQYF.

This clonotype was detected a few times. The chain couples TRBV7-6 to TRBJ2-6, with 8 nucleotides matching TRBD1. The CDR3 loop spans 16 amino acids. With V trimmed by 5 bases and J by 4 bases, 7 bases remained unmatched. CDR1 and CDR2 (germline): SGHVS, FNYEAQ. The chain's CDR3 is CASSQQGAAGANVLTF. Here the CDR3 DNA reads TGTGCCAGCAGCCAGCAGGGGGCGGCCGGGGCCAACGTCCTGACTTTC. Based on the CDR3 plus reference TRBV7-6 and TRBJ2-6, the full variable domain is GAGVSQSPRYKVTKRGQDVALRCDPISGHVSLYWYRQALGQGPEFLTYFNYEAQQDKSGLPNDRFSAERPEGSISTLTIQRTEQRDSAMYRCASSQQGAAGANVLTFGAGSRLTVL.

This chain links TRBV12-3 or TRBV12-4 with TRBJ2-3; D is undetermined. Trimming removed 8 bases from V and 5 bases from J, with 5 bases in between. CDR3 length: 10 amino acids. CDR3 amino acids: CASLGDTQYF. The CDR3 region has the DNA TGTGCCAGCCTAGGAGATACGCAGTATTTT.

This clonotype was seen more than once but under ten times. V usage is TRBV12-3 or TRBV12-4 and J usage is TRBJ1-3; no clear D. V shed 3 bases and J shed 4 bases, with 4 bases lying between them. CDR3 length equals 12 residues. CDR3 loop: CASSFDGNTIYF. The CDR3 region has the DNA TGTGCCAGCAGTTTTGACGGAAACACCATATATTTT.

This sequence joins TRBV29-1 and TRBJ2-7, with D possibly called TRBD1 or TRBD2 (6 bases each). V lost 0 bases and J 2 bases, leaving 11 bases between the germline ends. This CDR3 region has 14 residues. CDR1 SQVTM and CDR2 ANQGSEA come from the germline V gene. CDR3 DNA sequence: TGCAGCGTTGAAGATCGGGGGCCAACCTACGAGCAGTACTTC. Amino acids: CSVEDRGPTYEQYF.

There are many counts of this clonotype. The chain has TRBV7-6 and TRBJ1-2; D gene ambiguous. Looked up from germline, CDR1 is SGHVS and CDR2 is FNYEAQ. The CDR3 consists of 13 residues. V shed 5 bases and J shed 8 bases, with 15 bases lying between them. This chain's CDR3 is CASSPRRVQGYTF. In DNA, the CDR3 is TGTGCCAGCAGCCCGAGGAGGGTTCAAGGCTACACCTTC.

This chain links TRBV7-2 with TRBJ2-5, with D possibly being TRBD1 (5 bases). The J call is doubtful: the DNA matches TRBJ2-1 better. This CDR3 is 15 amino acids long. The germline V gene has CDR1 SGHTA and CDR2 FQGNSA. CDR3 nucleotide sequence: TGTGCCAGCAGCTTAGGCAGGGTAACCTACAATGAGCAGTTCTTC. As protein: CASSLGRVTYNEQFF.

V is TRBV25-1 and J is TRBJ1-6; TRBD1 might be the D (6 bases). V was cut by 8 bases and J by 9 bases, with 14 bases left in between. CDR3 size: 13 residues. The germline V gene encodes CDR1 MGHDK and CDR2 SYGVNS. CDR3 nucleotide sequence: TGTGCCAGCCCGAGGGGGGGCACTTCACCCCTCCACTTT. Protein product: CASPRGGTSPLHF.

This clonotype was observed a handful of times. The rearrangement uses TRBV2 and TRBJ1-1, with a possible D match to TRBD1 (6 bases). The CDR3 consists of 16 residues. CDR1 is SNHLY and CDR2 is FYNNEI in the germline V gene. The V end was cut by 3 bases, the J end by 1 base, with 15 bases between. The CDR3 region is CASSDSGGEPNTEAFF. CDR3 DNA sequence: TGTGCCAGCAGTGATTCGGGGGGCGAGCCGAACACTGAAGCTTTCTTT.

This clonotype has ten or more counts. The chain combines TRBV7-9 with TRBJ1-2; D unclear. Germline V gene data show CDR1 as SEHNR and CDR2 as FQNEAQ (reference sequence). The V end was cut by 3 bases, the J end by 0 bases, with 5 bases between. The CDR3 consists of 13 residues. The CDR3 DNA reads TGTGCCAGCAGCTTCCCGGCTAACTATGGCTACACCTTC. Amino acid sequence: CASSFPANYGYTF.

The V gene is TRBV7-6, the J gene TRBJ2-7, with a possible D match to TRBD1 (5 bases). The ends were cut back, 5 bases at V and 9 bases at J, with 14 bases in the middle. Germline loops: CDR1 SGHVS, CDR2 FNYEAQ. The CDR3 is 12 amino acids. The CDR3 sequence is CASSVTQDRQYF. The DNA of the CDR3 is TGTGCCAGCAGCGTCACACAGGATAGGCAGTACTTC.

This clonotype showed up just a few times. This CDR3 reads CASGGATYEQYF. DNA for the CDR3: TGTGCCAGCGGGGGGGCTACCTACGAGCAGTACTTC. The chain links TRBV7-9 to TRBJ2-7; TRBD2 might be the D (7 bases). In germline, CDR1 is SEHNR, CDR2 FQNEAQ (reference sequence). Trimming stripped 8 bases from V and 2 bases from J, with 10 bases between. This CDR3 has 12 residues.

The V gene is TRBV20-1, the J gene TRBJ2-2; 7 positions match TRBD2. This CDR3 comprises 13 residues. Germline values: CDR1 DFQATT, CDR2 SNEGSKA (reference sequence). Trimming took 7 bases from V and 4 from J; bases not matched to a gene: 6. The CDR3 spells CSGIAGGTGELFF. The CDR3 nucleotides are TGCAGTGGTATAGCGGGTGGCACCGGGGAGCTGTTTTTT.

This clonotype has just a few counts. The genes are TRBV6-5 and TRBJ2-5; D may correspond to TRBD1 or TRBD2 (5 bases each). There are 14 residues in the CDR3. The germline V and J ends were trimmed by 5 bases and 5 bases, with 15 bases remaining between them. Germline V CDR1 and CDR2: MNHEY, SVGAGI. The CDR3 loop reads CASSRPGPVETQYF. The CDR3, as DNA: TGTGCCAGCAGTCGCCCGGGACCCGTGGAGACCCAGTACTTC.